One and the same sample provided the 24 T cell receptor beta chains below, sequenced in a study of cytomegalovirus exposure and HLA in healthy donors. Libraries were prepared by immunoSEQ multiplex PCR; TCRdb keeps only in-frame clonotypes and omits some of them. The data show around 140,000 clones, 80% to 90% seen once. Sequenced material: PBMCs. All receptors come from a man younger than 35 in good health and CMV-seropositive.

This sequence joins TRBV7-8 and TRBJ1-2; 8 positions match TRBD1. With V trimmed by 5 bases and J by 5 bases, 4 bases remained unmatched. Germline CDR1 is SGHVS and CDR2 is FQNEAQ. The CDR3 is 13 amino acids. CDR3: CASSMGQEYGYTF. As DNA, the CDR3 is TGTGCCAGCAGCATGGGACAGGAATATGGCTACACCTTC.

V is TRBV28 and J is TRBJ2-3, with a possible D match to TRBD1 (6 bases). The CDR3 loop spans 15 amino acids. Between the trimmed V and J ends, which lost 3 bases and 2 bases, there was a span of 12 bases. The V gene's germline CDR1 is MDHEN and CDR2 SYDVKM. CDR3 loop: CASSLPGVNTDTQYF. Written as DNA, the CDR3 is TGTGCCAGCAGTTTGCCAGGGGTGAACACAGATACGCAGTATTTT.

This chain joins TRBV4-1 and TRBJ1-2; 10 bases align to TRBD1. In germline, CDR1 is MGHRA, CDR2 YSYEKL. CDR3 length equals 12 residues. The V segment lost 4 bases and the J segment 12 bases; nucleotides outside the gene matches: 5. The CDR3 region has the DNA TGCGCCAGCAGCCGCCCGGGACAGGGGAACACCTTC. It specifies CASSRPGQGNTF.

The chain couples TRBV2 to TRBJ1-2; no reliable D call. This CDR3 contains 11 residues. Trimming shortened V by 9 bases and J by 5 bases, and 10 bases separated the two germline ends. CDR1 SNHLY and CDR2 FYNNEI come from the germline V gene. CDR3 region: CASTSEYGYTF. CDR3 nucleotide sequence: TGTGCCAGTACCTCGGAGTATGGCTACACCTTC. Full variable domain (rest looked up from reference TRBV2 and TRBJ1-2): EPEVTQTPSHQVTQMGQEVILRCVPISNHLYFYWYRQILGQKVEFLVSFYNNEISEKSEIFDDQFSVERPDGSNFTLKIRSTKLEDSAMYFCASTSEYGYTFGSGTRLTVV.

V gene TRBV29-1 combines with J gene TRBJ1-2, with a tentative D call TRBD1 (6 bases). This CDR3 has 14 residues. Germline lookup yields CDR1 SQVTM and CDR2 ANQGSEA. V lost 6 bases, J lost 8 bases, and 22 bases lay in between. The CDR3 sequence is CSVREGGRSGGYTF. The CDR3 DNA reads TGCAGCGTGAGAGAAGGGGGTAGGTCAGGAGGCTACACCTTC.

The chain joins TRBV27 to TRBJ1-1, with TRBD1 as a possible D gene (5 bases). V lost 6 bases, J lost 5 bases, and 16 bases lay in between. Germline values: CDR1 MNHEY, CDR2 SMNVEV (reference sequence). CDR3 size: 14 residues. CDR3 sequence (DNA): TGTGCCAGCAGCTCCAGGGAGGATGGAACTGAAGCTTTCTTT. Its translation is CASSSREDGTEAFF.

V gene TRBV10-3 combines with J gene TRBJ2-3, with D possibly being TRBD2 (6 bases). Trimming left V 6 bases short and J 4 bases short, with 14 bases between. Germline CDR1 and CDR2: ENHRY and SYGVKD. CDR3 length: 14 amino acids. The CDR3 region has the DNA TGTGCCATCAGCTTTTCTAGCGTAGCAGATACGCAGTATTTT. It is translated as CAISFSSVADTQYF.

V is TRBV2 and J is TRBJ1-5; TRBD1 might be the D (6 bases). Deletions cut 7 bases from V and 7 bases from J, with 17 bases between. This CDR3 has 14 amino acids. The germline V gene encodes CDR1 SNHLY and CDR2 FYNNEI. This chain's CDR3 is CASNYRGGGQPQHF. In DNA form, the CDR3 reads TGTGCCAGCAACTATCGGGGAGGGGGGCAGCCCCAGCATTTT.

CDR3 residues: CASSQPGGQGRYF. The CDR3, as DNA: TGCGCCAGCAGCCAACCGGGAGGACAGGGAAGGTACTTC. The J gene is TRBJ2-4, the V gene TRBV4-1, with a tentative D call TRBD1 (8 bases). The CDR3 runs to 13 residues. Per the germline V gene, CDR1 is MGHRA and CDR2 is YSYEKL. With 2 bases removed from V and 15 bases from J, the gap between germline ends came to 17 bases.

This chain connects TRBV5-4 to TRBJ2-7; TRBD2 matches 8 bases. Germline-derived CDR1 and CDR2 are SGHNT and YYREEE (reference sequence). The CDR3 extends over 14 amino acids. V shed 3 bases and J 2 bases; nucleotides not matched to a gene: 4. CDR3 sequence reads: CASSSGLAPYEQYF. The CDR3 DNA follows: TGTGCCAGCAGCTCCGGACTAGCTCCCTACGAGCAGTACTTC.

The chain joins TRBV27 to TRBJ2-1; D unclear. Trimming cost V 2 bases and J 4 bases, with 12 bases left between them. Per germline, CDR1 MNHEY and CDR2 SMNVEV (reference sequence). CDR3 length equals 15 residues. CDR3 coding DNA: TGTGCCAGCAGTTTAGGCTCAAGCGAATACAATGAGCAGTTCTTC. Its translation: CASSLGSSEYNEQFF.

V and J are TRBV16 and TRBJ1-2; a possible D gene is TRBD1 (5 bases). The CDR3 has 15 amino acids. The germline V gene has CDR1 KGHSY and CDR2 FQNENV. V lost 1 base to trimming and J lost 6 bases, with 15 bases between them. The chain's CDR3 is CASSQYYTGGDGYTF. In DNA form, the CDR3 reads TGTGCCAGCAGCCAATATTATACAGGAGGGGATGGCTACACCTTC.

This clone was detected once. The genes are TRBV7-8 and TRBJ1-5; D is ambiguous. Trimming left V 5 bases short and J 6 bases short, with 17 bases between. The CDR3 consists of 15 residues. Looked up from germline, CDR1 is SGHVS and CDR2 is FQNEAQ. CDR3 DNA: TGTGCCAGCAGCATAGGTCGGTCCCTCGGTCAGCCCCAGCATTTT. As protein: CASSIGRSLGQPQHF.

This clone was found a few times. This rearrangement joins TRBV5-8 to TRBJ1-5, with D possibly matching TRBD1 (5 bases). The CDR3 has 9 residues. V was shortened by 6 bases and J by 11 bases, with 6 bases between the two germline ends. Germline lookup yields CDR1 SGHTS and CDR2 YDEGEE. For the CDR3, the DNA is TGTGCCAGCATCAGGGCCCAGCATTTT. It encodes CASIRAQHF.

The rearrangement uses TRBV7-9 and TRBJ2-7; 10 bases align to TRBD1. The CDR3 runs 16 residues. Germline CDR1 SEHNR, CDR2 FQNEAQ (reference sequence). V lost 5 bases, J lost 7 bases, and 14 bases stayed unmatched. The CDR3 coding sequence is TGTGCCAGCAGCCCTAGGACAGGGGGGACTCCCGGGGAGCAGTACTTC. This codes for CASSPRTGGTPGEQYF.

The rearrangement uses TRBV4-1 and TRBJ2-1; 9 bases line up with TRBD2. This CDR3 spans 18 amino acids. Germline-derived CDR1 and CDR2 are MGHRA and YSYEKL. V lost 3 bases, J lost 12 bases, and 21 bases stayed unmatched. The CDR3 region is CASSQGVAGADLYSGQFF. The CDR3 nucleotides read TGCGCCAGCAGCCAGGGGGTAGCGGGGGCGGACTTGTACAGTGGGCAGTTCTTC.

The chain has TRBV5-4 and TRBJ1-2, with D possibly matching TRBD1 (5 bases). V dropped 7 bases and J dropped 4 bases, with 14 bases sitting between them. The length of the CDR3 is 13 residues. The V gene's germline CDR1 is SGHNT and CDR2 YYREEE (reference sequence). The CDR3, as DNA: TGTGCCAGCCGTGGAGGGGCGGGCTATGGCTACACCTTC. Residues: CASRGGAGYGYTF.

V and J are TRBV30 and TRBJ1-5; D gene uncertain. Trimming left V 2 bases short and J 3 bases short, with 11 bases between. This CDR3 has 14 amino acids. Germline-derived CDR1 and CDR2 are GTSNPN and SVGIG (reference sequence). The CDR3 bases are TGTGCCTGGAGTTCCGGTACGTTCAATCAGCCCCAGCATTTT. This sequence encodes CAWSSGTFNQPQHF.

V is TRBV6-1 and J is TRBJ1-1; D uncertain. Trimming removed 4 bases from V and 2 bases from J, with 14 bases in between. The CDR3 covers 15 residues. Per the germline V gene, CDR1 is MNHNS and CDR2 is SASEGT. The CDR3 region is CASSALATRNTEAFF. In DNA form, the CDR3 reads TGTGCCAGCAGTGCCTTAGCGACCCGCAACACTGAAGCTTTCTTT.

The V call is TRBV6-5, the J call TRBJ2-5, with D tentatively TRBD2 (5 bases). The CDR3 runs 14 residues. In germline, CDR1 is MNHEY, CDR2 SVGAGI. Trimming took off 6 bases at V and 2 bases at J, with 13 bases between the two ends. CDR3 loop: CASRRAYRQETQYF. In DNA, the CDR3 is TGTGCCAGCAGGAGGGCCTATAGGCAAGAGACCCAGTACTTC.

The rearrangement links TRBV4-1 to TRBJ2-7; perhaps TRBD2 as D (5 bases). Trimming shortened V by 0 bases and J by 3 bases, and 9 bases separated the two germline ends. This CDR3 has 14 residues. The germline CDR1 and CDR2 sequences are MGHRA and YSYEKL. CDR3 in amino acids: CASSQDAGLYEQYF. Written as DNA, the CDR3 is TGCGCCAGCAGCCAAGATGCAGGACTCTACGAGCAGTACTTC.

The V call is TRBV2, the J call TRBJ2-7; 7 bases are a match to TRBD1. CDR1 and CDR2 (germline): SNHLY, FYNNEI. J lost 2 bases, V lost 6 bases, and 10 bases had no gene match. The CDR3 runs 15 residues. CDR3 sequence: CASRQTTGPTYEQYF. The CDR3 bases are TGTGCCAGCAGACAAACGACAGGGCCCACCTACGAGCAGTACTTC. The full variable domain, its missing parts supplied by reference TRBV2 and TRBJ2-7, is EPEVTQTPSHQVTQMGQEVILRCVPISNHLYFYWYRQILGQKVEFLVSFYNNEISEKSEIFDDQFSVERPDGSNFTLKIRSTKLEDSAMYFCASRQTTGPTYEQYFGPGTRLTVT.

This clone was picked up one time. The V gene is TRBV29-1, the J gene TRBJ2-7; D is unresolved. This CDR3 has 16 residues. V was clipped by 1 base and J by 0 bases, with 16 bases between them. Germline CDR1 is SQVTM and CDR2 is ANQGSEA. The CDR3 nucleotides are TGCAGCGTTGAAGGCCGCGCAGGCCTCTTCTCCTACGAGCAGTACTTC. Protein: CSVEGRAGLFSYEQYF.

The V and J genes are TRBV15 and TRBJ2-7; TRBD1 might be the D (6 bases). The CDR3 sequence is 13 residues long. Trimming stripped 5 bases from V and 6 bases from J, with 14 bases between. Germline CDR1 is LNHNV and CDR2 is YYDKDF (reference sequence). The CDR3 here is CATSRPRGTEQYF. Written as DNA, the CDR3 is TGTGCCACCAGCCGCCCCAGGGGTACCGAGCAGTACTTC.